This T cell receptor beta chain was profiled in a study of T cell changes during pregnancy in multiple sclerosis. TCRdb's table, derived via immunoSEQ multiplex PCR, lists solely in-frame clones and lacks some. Of approximately 63,000 clones listed, about nine tenths are singletons. V lost 5 bases, J lost 4 bases, and 9 bases stayed unmatched. From germline, CDR1 is SEHNR and CDR2 FQNEAQ (reference sequence). The CDR3 covers 18 residues. The TCR comes from a female donor in good health, enrolled as a control in a pregnancy study. The chain has TRBV7-9 and TRBJ2-2; 14 bases line up with TRBD2. The sequences come from peripheral blood, collected in the third trimester of pregnancy. The CDR3 DNA follows: TGTGCCAGCAGCCGACGACTAGCGGGAGGGTCGGGCACCGGGGAGCTGTTTTTT. Amino acids: CASSRRLAGGSGTGELFF.